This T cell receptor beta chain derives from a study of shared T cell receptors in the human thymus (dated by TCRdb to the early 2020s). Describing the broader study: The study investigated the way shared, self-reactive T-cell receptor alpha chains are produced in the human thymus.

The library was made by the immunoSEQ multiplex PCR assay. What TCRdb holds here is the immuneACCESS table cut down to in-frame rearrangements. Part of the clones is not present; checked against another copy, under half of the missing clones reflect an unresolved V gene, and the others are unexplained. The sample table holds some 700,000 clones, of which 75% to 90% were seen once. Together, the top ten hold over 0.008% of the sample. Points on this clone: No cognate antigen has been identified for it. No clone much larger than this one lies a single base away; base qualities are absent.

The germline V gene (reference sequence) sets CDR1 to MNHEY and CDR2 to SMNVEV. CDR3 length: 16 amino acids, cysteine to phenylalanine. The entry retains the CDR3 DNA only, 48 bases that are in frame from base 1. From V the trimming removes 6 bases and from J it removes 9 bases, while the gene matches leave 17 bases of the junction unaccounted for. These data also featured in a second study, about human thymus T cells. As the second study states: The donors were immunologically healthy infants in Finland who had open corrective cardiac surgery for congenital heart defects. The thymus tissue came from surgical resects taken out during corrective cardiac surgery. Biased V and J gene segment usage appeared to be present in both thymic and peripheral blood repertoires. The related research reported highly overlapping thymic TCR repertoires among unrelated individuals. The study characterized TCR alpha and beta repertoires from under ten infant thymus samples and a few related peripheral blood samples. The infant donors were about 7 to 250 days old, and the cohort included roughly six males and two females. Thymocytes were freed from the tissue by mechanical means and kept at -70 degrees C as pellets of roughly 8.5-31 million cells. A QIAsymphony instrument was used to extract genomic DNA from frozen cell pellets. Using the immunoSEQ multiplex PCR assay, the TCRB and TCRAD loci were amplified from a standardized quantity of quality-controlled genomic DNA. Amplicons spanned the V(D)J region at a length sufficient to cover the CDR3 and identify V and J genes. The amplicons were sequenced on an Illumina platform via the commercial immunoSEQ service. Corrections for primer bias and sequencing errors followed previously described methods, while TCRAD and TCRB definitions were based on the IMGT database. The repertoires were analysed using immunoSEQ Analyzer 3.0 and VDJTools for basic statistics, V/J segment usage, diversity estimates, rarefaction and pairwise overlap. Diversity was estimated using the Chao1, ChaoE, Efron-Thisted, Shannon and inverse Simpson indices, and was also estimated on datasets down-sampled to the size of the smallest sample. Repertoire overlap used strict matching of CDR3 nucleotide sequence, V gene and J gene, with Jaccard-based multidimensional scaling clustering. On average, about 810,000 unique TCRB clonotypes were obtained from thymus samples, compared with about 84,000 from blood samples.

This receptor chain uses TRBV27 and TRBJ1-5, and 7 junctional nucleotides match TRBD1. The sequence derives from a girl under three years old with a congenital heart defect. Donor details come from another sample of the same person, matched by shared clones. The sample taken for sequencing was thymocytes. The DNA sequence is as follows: TGTGCCAGCAGACCCCCCGGGACAGCGGGTTTTGGGCCCCAGCATTTT. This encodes CASRPPGTAGFGPQHF.